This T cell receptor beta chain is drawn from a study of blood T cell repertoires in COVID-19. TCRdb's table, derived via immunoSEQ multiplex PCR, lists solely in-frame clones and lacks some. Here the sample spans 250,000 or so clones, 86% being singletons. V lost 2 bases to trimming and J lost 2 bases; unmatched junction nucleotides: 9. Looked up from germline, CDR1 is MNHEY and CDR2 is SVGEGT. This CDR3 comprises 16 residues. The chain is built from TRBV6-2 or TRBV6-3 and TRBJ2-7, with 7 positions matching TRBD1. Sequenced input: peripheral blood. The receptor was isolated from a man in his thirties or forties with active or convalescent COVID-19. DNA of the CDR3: TGTGCCAGCAGTTACGTTGGCCGGGACAGCCCCTACGAGCAGTACTTC. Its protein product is CASSYVGRDSPYEQYF.